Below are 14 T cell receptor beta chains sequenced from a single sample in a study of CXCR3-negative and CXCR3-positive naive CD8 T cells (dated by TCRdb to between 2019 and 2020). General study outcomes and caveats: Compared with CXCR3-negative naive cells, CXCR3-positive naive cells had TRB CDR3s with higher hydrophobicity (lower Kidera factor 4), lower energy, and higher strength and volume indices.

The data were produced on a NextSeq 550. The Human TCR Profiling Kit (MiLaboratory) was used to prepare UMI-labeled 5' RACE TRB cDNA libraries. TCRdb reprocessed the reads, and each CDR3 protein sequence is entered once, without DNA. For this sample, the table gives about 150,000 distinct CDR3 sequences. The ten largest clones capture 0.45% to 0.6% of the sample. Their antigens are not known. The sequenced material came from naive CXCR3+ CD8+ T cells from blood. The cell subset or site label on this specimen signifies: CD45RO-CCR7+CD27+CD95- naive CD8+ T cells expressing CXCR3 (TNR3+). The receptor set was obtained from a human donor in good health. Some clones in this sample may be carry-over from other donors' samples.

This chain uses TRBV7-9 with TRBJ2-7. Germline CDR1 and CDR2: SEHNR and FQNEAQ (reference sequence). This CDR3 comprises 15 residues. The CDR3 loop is CASSLLLAGVYEQYF. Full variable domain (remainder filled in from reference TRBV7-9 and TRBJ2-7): DTGVSQNPRHKITKRGQNVTFRCDPISEHNRLYWYRQTLGQGPEFLTYFQNEAQLEKSRLLSDRFSAERPKGSFSTLEIQRTEQGDSAMYLCASSLLLAGVYEQYFGPGTRLTVT.

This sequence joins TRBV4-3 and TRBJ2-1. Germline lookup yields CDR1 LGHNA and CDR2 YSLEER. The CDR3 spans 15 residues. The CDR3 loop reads CASSQAESSYNEQFF.

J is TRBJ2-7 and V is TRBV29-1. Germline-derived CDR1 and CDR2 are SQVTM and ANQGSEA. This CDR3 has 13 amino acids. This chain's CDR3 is CSVEMPGSYEQYF.

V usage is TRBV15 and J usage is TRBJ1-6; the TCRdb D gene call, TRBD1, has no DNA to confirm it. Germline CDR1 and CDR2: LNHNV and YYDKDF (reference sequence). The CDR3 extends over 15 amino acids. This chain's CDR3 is CATSRDGTGGANLHF.

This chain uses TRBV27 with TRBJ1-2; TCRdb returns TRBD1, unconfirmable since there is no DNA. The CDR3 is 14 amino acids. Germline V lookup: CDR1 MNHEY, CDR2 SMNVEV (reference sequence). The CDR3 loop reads CASSFLDRASGYTF.

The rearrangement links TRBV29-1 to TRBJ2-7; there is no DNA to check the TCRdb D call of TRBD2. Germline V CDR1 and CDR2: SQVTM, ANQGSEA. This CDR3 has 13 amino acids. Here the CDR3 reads CSVALGPSYEQYF.

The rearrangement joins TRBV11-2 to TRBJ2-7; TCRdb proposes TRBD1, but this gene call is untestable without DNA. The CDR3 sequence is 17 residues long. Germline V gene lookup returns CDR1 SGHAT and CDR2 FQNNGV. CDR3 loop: CASSSRTGKIDLYEQYF.

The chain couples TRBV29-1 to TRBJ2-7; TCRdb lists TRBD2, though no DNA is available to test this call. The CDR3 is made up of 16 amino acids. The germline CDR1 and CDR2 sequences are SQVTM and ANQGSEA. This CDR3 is CSVEGGAGGPSYEQYF.

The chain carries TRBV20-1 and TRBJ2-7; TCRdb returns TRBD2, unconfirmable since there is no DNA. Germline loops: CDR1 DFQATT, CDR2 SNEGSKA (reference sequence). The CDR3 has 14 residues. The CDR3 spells CSARDNGPSYEQYF.

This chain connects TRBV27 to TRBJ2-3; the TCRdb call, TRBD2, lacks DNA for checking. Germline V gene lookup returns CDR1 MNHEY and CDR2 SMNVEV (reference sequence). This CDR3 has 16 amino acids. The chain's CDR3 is CASSTLPGLRTDTQYF.

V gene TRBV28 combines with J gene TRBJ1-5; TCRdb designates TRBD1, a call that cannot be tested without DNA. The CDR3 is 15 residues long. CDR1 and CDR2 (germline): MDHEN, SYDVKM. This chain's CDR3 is CASSLDTGFSQPQHF.

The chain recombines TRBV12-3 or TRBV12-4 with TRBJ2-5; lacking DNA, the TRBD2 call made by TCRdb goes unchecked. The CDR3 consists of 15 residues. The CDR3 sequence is CASREAGDHQETQYF.

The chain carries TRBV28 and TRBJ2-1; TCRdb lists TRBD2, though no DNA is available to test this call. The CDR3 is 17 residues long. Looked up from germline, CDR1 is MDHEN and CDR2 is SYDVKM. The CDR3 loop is CASSLLYVQRGYNEQFF. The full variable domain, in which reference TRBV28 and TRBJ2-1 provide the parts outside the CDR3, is DVKVTQSSRYLVKRTGEKVFLECVQDMDHENMFWYRQDPGLGLRLIYFSYDVKMKEKGDIPEGYSVSREKKERFSLILESASTNQTSMYLCASSLLYVQRGYNEQFFGPGTRLTVL.

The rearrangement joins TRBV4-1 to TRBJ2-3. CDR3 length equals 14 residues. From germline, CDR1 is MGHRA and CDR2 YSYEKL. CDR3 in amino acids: CASSQLPSTDTQYF.